This T cell receptor (beta chain) was sequenced for a study of T cells in Graves' hyperthyroidism and ophthalmopathy. As for the study in general: At initial diagnosis, before any treatment had begun, peripheral blood was obtained.

Disease lasting under 3 months, a NOSPECS grade of at least 4, and a Clinical Activity Score of at least 3 were features of the ophthalmopathy patients. Exclusion criteria comprised uncontrolled infection, other autoimmune disease, pregnancy or lactation. Diagnosis relied on clinical symptoms, serum thyroxine and TRAb, thyroid ultrasound and orbital computed tomography. Germline CDR1 reads GTSNPN; CDR2 reads SVGIG (reference sequence). V dropped 4 bases and J dropped 15 bases, with 19 bases sitting between them. This CDR3 has 13 residues. Regions amplified from RNA transcripts were the TCR beta CDR3 regions. The study used the HTBI primer set for a first-round RT-PCR of the TCR CDR3. TCRdb reanalysed the multiplex PCR reads using MiXCR and keeps one entry per CDR3 protein. The table shows 360,000 or so distinct CDR3 sequences, with roughly 15% occurring only once.

The sample taken for sequencing was blood. The receptor was derived from a woman aged 60-75 years with Graves' ophthalmopathy. The rearrangement joins TRBV30 to TRBJ2-6; D is uncertain. This CDR3 is CAWTKTQVASLTF. The CDR3, as DNA: TGTGCCTGGACCAAAACTCAGGTAGCAAGCCTGACTTTC.